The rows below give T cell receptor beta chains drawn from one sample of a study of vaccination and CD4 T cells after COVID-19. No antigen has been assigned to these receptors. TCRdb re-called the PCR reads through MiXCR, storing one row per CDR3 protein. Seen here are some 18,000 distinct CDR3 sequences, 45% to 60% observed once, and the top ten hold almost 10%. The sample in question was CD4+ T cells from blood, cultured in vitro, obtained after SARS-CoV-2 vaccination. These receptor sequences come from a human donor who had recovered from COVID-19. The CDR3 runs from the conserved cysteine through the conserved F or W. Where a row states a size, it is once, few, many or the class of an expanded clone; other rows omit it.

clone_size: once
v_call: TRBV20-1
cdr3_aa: CSARPRGSITGELFF

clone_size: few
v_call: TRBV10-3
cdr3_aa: CAISVRGGAQETQYF

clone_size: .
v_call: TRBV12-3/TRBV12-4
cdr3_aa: CASVRGPTTEAFF

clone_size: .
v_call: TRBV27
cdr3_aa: CASSPDSFQWAEQFF

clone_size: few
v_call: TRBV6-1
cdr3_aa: CASTGTGTEAFF

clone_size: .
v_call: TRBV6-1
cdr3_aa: CASRLGGYGYTF

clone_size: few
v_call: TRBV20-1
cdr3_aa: CSASRGGEADTQYF

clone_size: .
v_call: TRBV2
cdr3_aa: CASSEHPGTGPLSSNQPQHF

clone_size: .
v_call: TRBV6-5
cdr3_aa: CASIYLPGQGANTEAFF

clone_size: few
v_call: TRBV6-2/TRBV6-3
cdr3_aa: CASSPDRGTWETQYF

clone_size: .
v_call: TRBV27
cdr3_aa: CASKEGRYTGTQYF

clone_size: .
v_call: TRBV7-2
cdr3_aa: CASSLAGRGNTEAFF

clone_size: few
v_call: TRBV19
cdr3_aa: CASRTVGSGGELFF

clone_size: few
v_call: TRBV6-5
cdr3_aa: CASSYGRAPGNTIYF

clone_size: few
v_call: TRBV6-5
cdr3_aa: CASSYRHTGNTEAFF

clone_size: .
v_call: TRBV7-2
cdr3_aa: CASSLIFGGPETQYF

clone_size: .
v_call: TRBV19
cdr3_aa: CASSISGATTYEQYF

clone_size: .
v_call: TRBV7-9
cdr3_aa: CASSPRGTGGYTF

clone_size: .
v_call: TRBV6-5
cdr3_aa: CASSSGSIYQPQHF

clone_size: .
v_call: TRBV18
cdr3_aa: CASSPRYGAEEGTEAFF

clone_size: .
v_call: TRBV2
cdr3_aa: CASTPSETQYF

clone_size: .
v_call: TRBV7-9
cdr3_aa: CASSPWGRLDEAFF

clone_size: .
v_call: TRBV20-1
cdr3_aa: CSASEGSNYGYTF

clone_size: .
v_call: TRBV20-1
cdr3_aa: CSARDRQAPEAFF

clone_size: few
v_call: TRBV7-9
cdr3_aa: CASSYPRGGVREAQYF

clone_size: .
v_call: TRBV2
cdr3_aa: CASSVGTGRNSPLHF

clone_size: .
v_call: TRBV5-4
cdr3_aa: CASGRLTETQYF

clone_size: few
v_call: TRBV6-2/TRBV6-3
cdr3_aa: CASSYLSRTGGNTEAFF